The T cell receptor beta chain under discussion was sequenced for a study of human T cells and chemical hapten exposure. General study results and limits: TCRs above 1 in 1000 frequency did not change with DPC sensitization.

The V end was cut by 3 bases, the J end by 8 bases, with 13 bases between. The germline CDR1 and CDR2 sequences are KGHSH and LQKENI. The CDR3 covers 13 residues. This clonotype was observed many times. The antigen remains undetermined. The study's library attached unique molecular identifiers to single cDNA molecules. TCRdb reanalysed the RACE reads using MiXCR and keeps one entry per CDR3 protein. The sample includes some 350,000 distinct CDR3 sequences, about 6% of them seen just once. Time point described: patch test 2, 6 weeks after DPC sensitization. The treatment here: therapeutic diphenylcyclopropenone sensitization with weekly scalp DPC. Unfractionated whole blood served as the source for total RNA extraction.

The clonotype was recovered from a woman under 30 with alopecia areata. Some clones in this sample may be carry-over from other donors' samples. The chain is built from TRBV18 and TRBJ1-2, with no clear D. The input for sequencing was whole blood, taken in connection with sensitization to the hapten diphenylcyclopropenone (DPC). CDR3 DNA sequence: TGTGCCAGCTCACCGGACGAATCGATCGGCTACACCTTC. Translated, it gives CASSPDESIGYTF.